The clone carrying this T cell receptor (beta chain) was counted ten times or more. This sample was taken from a study of molecular identifiers for immune sequencing clone quantification. Turning to the study itself: In the replicates, RNA derived from about 20,000 or 100,000 naive CD8 cells was divided into five parts, and four were sequenced.

CDR3 length equals 15 residues. V was clipped by 4 bases and J by 4 bases; unmatched bases: 6. Germline CDR1 is LGHDT and CDR2 is YNNKEL (reference sequence). MiXCR, run by TCRdb on the PCR reads, gives a single entry per CDR3 protein. The repertoire consists of some 590,000 distinct CDR3 sequences, with over 25% occurring once and the leading ten covering about 0.84%. Sequenced sample: naive CD8+ T cells from blood, with Jurkat cell RNA spiked in. Subset defined: FACS-sorted CD8+CD4-CCR7+CD45RA+ naive T cells. The clonotype was recovered from a human donor in good health. Some libraries in this study had Jurkat cell RNA spiked in. This chain uses TRBV3-1 with TRBJ2-7; 11 bases map to TRBD2. CDR3 in amino acids: CASSPELAGVYEQYF. CDR3 DNA: TGTGCCAGCAGCCCGGAACTAGCGGGGGTTTACGAGCAGTACTTC.